These 21 T cell receptor beta chains were sequenced from one sample in a study of OX40 agonist ivuxolimab in advanced cancers. Assay used: immunoSEQ multiplex PCR; TCRdb lists only in-frame clones, some missing. The sample holds more than 9,500 clones; roughly 84% are singletons and the top ten take about 9.2%. Sequenced material: CD4+ or CD8+ T cells sorted from blood, taken in a trial of the OX40 agonist ivuxolimab. The receptors here all came from an adult with an advanced solid tumor such as melanoma, head and neck, liver or kidney cancer.

The chain employs TRBV6-1 and TRBJ2-7; D is unresolved. Germline V gene lookup returns CDR1 MNHNS and CDR2 SASEGT. V was cut by 5 bases and J by 5 bases, with 13 bases left in between. The CDR3 sequence is 13 residues long. CDR3 nucleotide sequence: TGTGCCAGCAGTCCCACCGAAACCCACGAGCAGTACTTC. This translates into CASSPTETHEQYF.

The genes are TRBV21-1 and TRBJ1-5. TRBV21-1 is a listed pseudogene. The CDR3 is made up of 13 amino acids. CDR3 coding DNA: TGTGCCAGCAGCAAGGGCGGGGATCAGCCCCAGCATTTT. It specifies CASSKGGDQPQHF.

V usage is TRBV6-6 and J usage is TRBJ1-1; D is unresolved. The CDR3 is 11 amino acids. V lost 6 bases, J lost 7 bases, and 9 bases lay in between. Germline CDR1 is MNHNY and CDR2 is SVGAGI (reference sequence). CDR3 protein: CASSSVGEAFF. Here the CDR3 DNA reads TGTGCCAGCAGCTCGGTGGGTGAAGCTTTCTTT.

V usage is TRBV5-1 and J usage is TRBJ2-1; 12 nucleotides line up with TRBD1. Germline CDR1 and CDR2: SGHRS and YFSETQ. V shed 4 bases, J shed 3 bases, and the junction held 5 bases outside the gene matches. This CDR3 is 16 amino acids long. CDR3 loop: CASSPGTGGYYNEQFF. The DNA of the CDR3 is TGCGCCAGCAGCCCTGGGACAGGGGGCTACTACAATGAGCAGTTCTTC. The whole variable domain, filled in from reference TRBV5-1 and TRBJ2-1, reads KAGVTQTPRYLIKTRGQQVTLSCSPISGHRSVSWYQQTPGQGLQFLFEYFSETQRNKGNFPGRFSGRQFSNSRSEMNVSTLELGDSALYLCASSPGTGGYYNEQFFGPGTRLTVL.

V is TRBV7-6 and J is TRBJ2-7; TRBD2 agrees at 9 bases. The J segment lost 4 bases and the V segment lost 0 bases, leaving 7 bases of the junction unmatched. This CDR3 has 16 residues. From germline, CDR1 is SGHVS and CDR2 FNYEAQ. DNA for the CDR3: TGTGCCAGCAGCTTAGCCGAAGGGCGGGGGGGGTACGAGCAGTACTTC. It translates to CASSLAEGRGGYEQYF. The whole variable domain, remainder taken from reference TRBV7-6 and TRBJ2-7, is GAGVSQSPRYKVTKRGQDVALRCDPISGHVSLYWYRQALGQGPEFLTYFNYEAQQDKSGLPNDRFSAERPEGSISTLTIQRTEQRDSAMYRCASSLAEGRGGYEQYFGPGTRLTVT.

The rearrangement links TRBV7-3 to TRBJ2-3; 12 bases match TRBD2. Unmatched junction bases numbered 2, after V lost 2 bases and J lost 2 bases. In germline, CDR1 is SGHTA, CDR2 FQGTGA. This CDR3 region has 16 residues. The DNA of the CDR3 is TGTGCCAGCAGCTTAGGACTAGCGGGAAACACAGATACGCAGTATTTT. Amino acids: CASSLGLAGNTDTQYF.

V usage is TRBV5-1 and J usage is TRBJ1-3; TRBD1 aligns across 8 bases. The CDR3 length is 16 residues. Looked up from germline, CDR1 is SGHRS and CDR2 is YFSETQ. With V trimmed by 4 bases and J by 0 bases, 6 bases remained unmatched. The CDR3 loop reads CASSHGQGVSGNTIYF. CDR3 in DNA: TGCGCCAGCAGCCACGGACAGGGAGTCTCTGGAAACACCATATATTTT.

This clone was counted a single time. The rearrangement links TRBV5-4 to TRBJ1-1; the D gene is possibly TRBD1 (5 bases). This CDR3 contains 15 residues. Trimming shortened V by 4 bases and J by 3 bases, and 16 bases separated the two germline ends. Germline V lookup: CDR1 SGHNT, CDR2 YYREEE (reference sequence). CDR3 nucleotides: TGTGCCAGCAGCGCCGCAGGGTTGGGGGACACTGAAGCTTTCTTT. It specifies CASSAAGLGDTEAFF.

The genes are TRBV19 and TRBJ1-1; D may be TRBD1 (5 bases). CDR3 length: 13 amino acids. Germline V gene lookup returns CDR1 LNHDA and CDR2 SQIVND (reference sequence). Trimming stripped 8 bases from V and 0 bases from J, with 10 bases between. CDR3 residues: CASLGLLNTEAFF. CDR3 bases: TGTGCCAGTCTGGGACTCCTGAACACTGAAGCTTTCTTT.

This chain joins TRBV13 and TRBJ2-7; D remains ambiguous. Trimming took 2 bases from V and 4 from J, leaving 21 bases between them. Germline V gives CDR1 PRHDT, CDR2 FYEKMQ (reference sequence). This CDR3 is built from 17 residues. The CDR3 here is CASSLLVGGSRQYEQYF. In DNA, the CDR3 is TGTGCCAGCAGCTTATTGGTGGGTGGCTCCCGTCAGTACGAGCAGTACTTC.

The gene calls are TRBV21-1 and TRBJ1-1. TRBV21-1 is assigned pseudogene status. There are 16 residues in the CDR3. The CDR3 here is CASSPPRGPSGTEAFF. In DNA, the CDR3 is TGTGCCAGCAGCCCTCCCCGTGGCCCCTCGGGGACTGAAGCTTTCTTT.

This sequence joins TRBV13 and TRBJ1-1, with D unresolved. Per germline, CDR1 PRHDT and CDR2 FYEKMQ (reference sequence). The CDR3 has 12 amino acids. Trimming left V 4 bases short and J 1 base short, with 4 bases between. In DNA form, the CDR3 reads TGTGCCAGCAGCTGGCAGAACACTGAAGCTTTCTTT. Protein product: CASSWQNTEAFF.

With regard to this clone: The sample holds other DNA sequences that translate to the same CDR3. V usage is TRBV5-1 and J usage is TRBJ2-7; 7 bases agree with TRBD1. V lost 0 bases, J lost 6 bases, and 9 bases stayed unmatched. CDR1 is SGHRS, CDR2 YFSETQ, per germline. The length of the CDR3 is 15 residues. Written as DNA, the CDR3 is TGCGCCAGCAGCTTGGGGGCAGGGGGTCTCGGCGAGCAGTACTTC. Translation: CASSLGAGGLGEQYF.

The chain is built from TRBV4-1 and TRBJ2-2; a weak D match, TRBD1 (6 bases). With 0 bases removed from V and 7 bases from J, the gap between germline ends came to 12 bases. This CDR3 is 15 amino acids long. CDR1 is MGHRA, CDR2 YSYEKL, per germline. As DNA, the CDR3 is TGCGCCAGCAGCCAAGATCCTGGGGGCGGCGGGGAGCTGTTTTTT. It specifies CASSQDPGGGGELFF.

V is TRBV15 and J is TRBJ2-7; 8 bases map to TRBD1. Germline V lookup: CDR1 LNHNV, CDR2 YYDKDF (reference sequence). This CDR3 has 15 amino acids. The junction had 11 bases not matched to a gene; V was cut back by 3 bases and J by 7 bases. The CDR3 spells CATSSDRGVLREQYF. Written as DNA, the CDR3 is TGTGCCACCAGCAGTGACAGGGGAGTTCTCAGGGAGCAGTACTTC.

This chain connects TRBV10-3 to TRBJ2-1, with 13 bases aligning to TRBD2. Germline CDR1 reads ENHRY; CDR2 reads SYGVKD. J gave up 3 bases and V 6 bases, and 8 bases lay outside the gene matches. This CDR3 region has 17 residues. The CDR3 DNA reads TGTGCCATCAGGGATACGGGACTAGCGGGAAGCTACAATGAGCAGTTCTTC. Encoded protein: CAIRDTGLAGSYNEQFF.

This clone counts as large. This sequence joins TRBV5-1 and TRBJ1-2; a weak D match, TRBD1 (5 bases). V dropped 4 bases and J dropped 0 bases, with 16 bases sitting between them. CDR1 SGHRS and CDR2 YFSETQ come from the germline V gene. This CDR3 is 16 amino acids long. Here the CDR3 DNA reads TGCGCCAGCAGCGGGGACTCTTCAGCGGCTAACTATGGCTACACCTTC. It yields the protein CASSGDSSAANYGYTF.

The J gene is TRBJ1-1, the V gene TRBV5-6, with 7 positions matching TRBD1. Per germline, CDR1 SGHDT and CDR2 YYEEEE. Trimming removed 3 bases from V and 5 bases from J; junction bases left unmatched: 16. The CDR3 is made up of 17 amino acids. The CDR3 sequence is CASSSEKTGFVLTEAFF. Written as DNA, the CDR3 is TGTGCCAGCAGCTCTGAGAAGACAGGGTTCGTATTGACTGAAGCTTTCTTT.

The chain joins TRBV28 to TRBJ1-6; 8 bases line up with TRBD1. This CDR3 spans 16 amino acids. The V gene end was trimmed by 7 bases and the J gene end by 1 base; junction bases not matched to a gene: 6. Germline CDR1 and CDR2: MDHEN and SYDVKM. The CDR3 bases are TGTGCCAGCAACAGAAGGGACAGGTCCTATAATTCACCCCTCCACTTT. The encoded protein is CASNRRDRSYNSPLHF.

The chain employs TRBV27 and TRBJ2-5; the D is unclear. Looked up from germline, CDR1 is MNHEY and CDR2 is SMNVEV (reference sequence). This CDR3 is built from 13 residues. Trimming shortened V by 1 base and J by 2 bases, and 5 bases separated the two germline ends. The CDR3 nucleotides are TGTGCCAGCAGTTTATTGGGGCAAGAGACCCAGTACTTC. Amino acids: CASSLLGQETQYF.

The V call is TRBV2, the J call TRBJ2-7; 8 bases agree with TRBD1. From germline, CDR1 is SNHLY and CDR2 FYNNEI. Trimming took 8 bases from V and 0 from J; bases not matched to a gene: 6. This CDR3 has 14 amino acids. CDR3 in DNA: TGTGCCAGCGTAGGCGGGACAGGCTCCTACGAGCAGTACTTC. Its translation: CASVGGTGSYEQYF.